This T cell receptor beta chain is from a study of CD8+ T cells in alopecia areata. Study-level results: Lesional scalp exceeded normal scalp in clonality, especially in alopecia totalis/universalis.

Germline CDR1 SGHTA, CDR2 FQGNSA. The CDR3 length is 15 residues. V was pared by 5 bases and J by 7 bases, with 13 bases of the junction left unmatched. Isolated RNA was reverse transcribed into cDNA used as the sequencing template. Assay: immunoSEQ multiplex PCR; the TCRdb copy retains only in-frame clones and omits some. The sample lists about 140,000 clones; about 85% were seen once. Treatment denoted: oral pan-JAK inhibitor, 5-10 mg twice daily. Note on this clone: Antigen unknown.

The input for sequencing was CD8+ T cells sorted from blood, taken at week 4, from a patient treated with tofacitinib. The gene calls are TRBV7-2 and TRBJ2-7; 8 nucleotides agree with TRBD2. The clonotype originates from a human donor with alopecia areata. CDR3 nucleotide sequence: TGTGCCAGCAGCCTTATTGCCAGCGGGAGCACTGAGCAGTACTTC. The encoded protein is CASSLIASGSTEQYF. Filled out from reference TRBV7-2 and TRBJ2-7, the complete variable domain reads GAGVSQSPSNKVTEKGKDVELRCDPISGHTALYWYRQSLGQGLEFLIYFQGNSAPDKSGLPSDRFSAERTGGSVSTLTIQRTQQEDSAVYLCASSLIASGSTEQYFGPGTRLTVT.